This TCR beta chain was found in a study of cytomegalovirus exposure and HLA in healthy donors. The study, taken as a whole, reports: According to a later analysis, most TCR beta chains associated with CMV appeared HLA-restricted. Because they were indistinguishable, some V segments, including TRBV6-2 and TRBV6-3, were excluded. Across all donors, roughly uniform sequencing depth was an assumption of the presence/absence analyses. V- and J-gene trimming in TCR beta was tied to a missense DCLRE1C variant by an analysis performed later.

With respect to this clone: Its antigen is unknown.

The primer mix had 60 Vbeta and 13 Jbeta primers. The method was immunoSEQ multiplex PCR; TCRdb's version includes in-frame clones alone and lacks a portion of them. The sample has 150,000 to 200,000 clones, around 78% seen once. The ends lost 1 base at V and 11 bases at J; junction bases unmatched: 11. Germline loops: CDR1 MDHEN, CDR2 SYDVKM. This CDR3 region has 15 residues. Sequenced: PBMCs. The chain is built from TRBV28 and TRBJ1-1; 9 positions match TRBD1. This receptor was taken from a man younger than 45 in good health and CMV-seronegative. The DNA for the CDR3 is TGTGCCAGCAGTTTATTGACGACAGGGGGTATAGGGGCTTTCTTT. This encodes CASSLLTTGGIGAFF.